These 8 T cell receptor beta chains share one sample of origin, sequenced in a study of blood T cells in healthy people across ages. It was with a sample-barcoded 5' primer and a J-beta primer mix that a second PCR of roughly 7 to 12 cycles was run. TCRdb re-called the 5' RACE reads through MiXCR, storing one row per CDR3 protein. The data show more than 800,000 distinct CDR3 sequences, under 45% seen once. Specimen: blood. These receptors all stem from a woman between 55 and 75 years old in good health.

This clonotype was recorded many times. The V and J genes are TRBV3-1 and TRBJ1-6, with 7 bases matching TRBD1. CDR1 and CDR2 from the germline V gene are LGHDT and YNNKEL (reference sequence). The V and J ends lost 4 bases and 1 base, in that order; junction bases with no gene match: 1. The CDR3 spans 15 residues. CDR3 coding DNA: TGTGCCAGCAGCCCCAGGGGGTCCTATAATTCACCCCTCCACTTT. Protein: CASSPRGSYNSPLHF. Using reference TRBV3-1 and TRBJ1-6 for the parts outside the CDR3, the full variable domain is DTAVSQTPKYLVTQMGNDKSIKCEQNLGHDTMYWYKQDSKKFLKIMFSYNNKELIINETVPNRFSPKSPDKAHLNLHINSLELGDSAVYFCASSPRGSYNSPLHFGNGTRLTVT.

This chain joins TRBV28 and TRBJ1-2; the D is unclear. This CDR3 has 13 amino acids. Trimming left V 3 bases short and J 7 bases short, with 12 bases between. CDR1 and CDR2 (germline): MDHEN, SYDVKM. This CDR3 is CASSFLDFGGYTF. For the CDR3, the DNA is TGTGCCAGCAGTTTTTTAGATTTTGGTGGCTACACCTTC.

The chain employs TRBV2 and TRBJ2-1; TRBD2 aligns across 10 bases. The CDR3 runs to 18 residues. With V trimmed by 4 bases and J by 2 bases, 11 bases remained unmatched. Germline CDR1 SNHLY, CDR2 FYNNEI. The CDR3 bases are TGTGCCAGCAGTGGTAGCGAGACTAGCGGGCCTACCTACAATGAGCAGTTCTTC. Translated, it gives CASSGSETSGPTYNEQFF.

This rearrangement joins TRBV20-1 to TRBJ1-5, with D perhaps TRBD1 (6 bases). V lost 6 bases, J lost 4 bases, and 10 bases lay in between. The CDR3 length is 12 residues. CDR1 and CDR2 (germline): DFQATT, SNEGSKA (reference sequence). CDR3 DNA: TGCAGTGCCGAAGGGGGGAATCAGCCCCAGCATTTT. Its protein product is CSAEGGNQPQHF.

This clonotype was recorded a few times. V is TRBV15 and J is TRBJ2-3; TRBD2 agrees at 11 bases. Germline values: CDR1 LNHNV, CDR2 YYDKDF (reference sequence). This CDR3 region has 15 residues. The J segment lost 0 bases and the V segment lost 9 bases, leaving 5 bases of the junction unmatched. The CDR3 is CATSGRGGSTDTQYF. CDR3 bases: TGTGCCACTAGCGGGAGGGGAGGGAGCACAGATACGCAGTATTTT.

This clonotype showed up just a few times. The genes are TRBV30 and TRBJ1-2, with D perhaps TRBD1 (5 bases). CDR1 and CDR2 from the germline V gene are GTSNPN and SVGIG (reference sequence). This CDR3 has 11 amino acids. Trimming took 4 bases from V and 4 from J, leaving 7 bases between them. CDR3 amino acids: CAWTTAYGYTF. CDR3 in DNA: TGTGCCTGGACGACAGCCTATGGCTACACCTTC.

The rearrangement joins TRBV3-1 to TRBJ2-5, with 8 bases that match TRBD1. The CDR3 totals 14 residues. Trimming removed 1 base from V and 5 bases from J; junction bases left unmatched: 3. Germline CDR1 LGHDT, CDR2 YNNKEL (reference sequence). The CDR3 nucleotides are TGTGCCAGCAGCCAAGCTCGACAGGGGGAGACCCAGTACTTC. Its protein product is CASSQARQGETQYF.

The chain uses TRBV19 and TRBJ1-6; D is undetermined. This CDR3 contains 16 residues. V lost 4 bases and J lost 10, with 20 bases in between. Germline V gene lookup returns CDR1 LNHDA and CDR2 SQIVND (reference sequence). The CDR3 loop is CASSTTDRPAHSPLHF. CDR3 DNA sequence: TGTGCCAGTAGTACTACAGACCGCCCTGCCCACTCACCCCTCCACTTT.